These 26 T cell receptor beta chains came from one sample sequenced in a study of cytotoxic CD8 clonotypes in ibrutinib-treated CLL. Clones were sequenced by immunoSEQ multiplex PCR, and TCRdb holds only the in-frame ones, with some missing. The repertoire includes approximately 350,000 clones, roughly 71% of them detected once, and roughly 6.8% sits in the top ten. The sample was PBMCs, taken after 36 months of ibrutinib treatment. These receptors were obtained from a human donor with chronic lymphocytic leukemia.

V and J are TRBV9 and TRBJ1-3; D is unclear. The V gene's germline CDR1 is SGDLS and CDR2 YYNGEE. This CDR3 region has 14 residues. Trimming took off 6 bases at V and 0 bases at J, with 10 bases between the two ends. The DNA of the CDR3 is TGTGCCAGCACCAGGACCAGCTCTGGAAACACCATATATTTT. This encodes CASTRTSSGNTIYF.

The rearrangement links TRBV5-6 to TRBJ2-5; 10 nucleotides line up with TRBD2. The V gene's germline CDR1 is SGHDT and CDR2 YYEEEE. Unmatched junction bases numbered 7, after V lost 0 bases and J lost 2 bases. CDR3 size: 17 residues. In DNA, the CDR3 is TGTGCCAGCAGCTTGGAGGTAGCGGGGGGCTTACAAGAGACCCAGTACTTC. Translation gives CASSLEVAGGLQETQYF.

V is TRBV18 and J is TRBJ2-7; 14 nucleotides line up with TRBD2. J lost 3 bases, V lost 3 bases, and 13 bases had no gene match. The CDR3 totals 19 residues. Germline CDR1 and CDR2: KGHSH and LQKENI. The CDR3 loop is CASSPLARTSGGTHYEQYF. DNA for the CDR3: TGTGCCAGCTCACCTTTGGCAAGGACTAGCGGGGGGACACACTACGAGCAGTACTTC.

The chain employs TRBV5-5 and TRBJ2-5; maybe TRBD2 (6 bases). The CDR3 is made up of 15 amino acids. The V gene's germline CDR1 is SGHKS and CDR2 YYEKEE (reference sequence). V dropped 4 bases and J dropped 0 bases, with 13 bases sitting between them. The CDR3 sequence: CASSPVAGNQETQYF. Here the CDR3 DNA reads TGTGCCAGCAGCCCGGTCGCGGGGAACCAAGAGACCCAGTACTTC.

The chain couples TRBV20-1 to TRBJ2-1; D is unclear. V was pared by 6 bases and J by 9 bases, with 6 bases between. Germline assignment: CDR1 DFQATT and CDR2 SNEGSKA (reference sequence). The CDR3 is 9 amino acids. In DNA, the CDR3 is TGCAGTGCGACTCGTGAGCAGTTCTTC. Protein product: CSATREQFF.

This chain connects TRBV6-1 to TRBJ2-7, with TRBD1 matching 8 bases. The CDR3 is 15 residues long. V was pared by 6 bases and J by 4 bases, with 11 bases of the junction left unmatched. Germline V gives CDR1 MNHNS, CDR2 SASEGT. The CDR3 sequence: CASRGTGTGVYEQYF. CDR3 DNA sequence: TGTGCCAGCAGGGGGACCGGGACAGGTGTTTACGAGCAGTACTTC.

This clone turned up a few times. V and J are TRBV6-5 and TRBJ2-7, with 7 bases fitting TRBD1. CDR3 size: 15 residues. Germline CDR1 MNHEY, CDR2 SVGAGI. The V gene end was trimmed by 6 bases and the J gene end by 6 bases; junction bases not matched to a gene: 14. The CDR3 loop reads CASSRGGQRPPEQYF. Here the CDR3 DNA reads TGTGCCAGCAGCAGAGGGGGACAGCGCCCTCCCGAGCAGTACTTC.

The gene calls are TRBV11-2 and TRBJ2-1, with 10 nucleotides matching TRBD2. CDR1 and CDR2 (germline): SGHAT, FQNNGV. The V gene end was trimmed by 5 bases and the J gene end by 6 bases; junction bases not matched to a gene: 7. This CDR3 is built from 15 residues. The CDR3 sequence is CASSRSGRAPNEQFF. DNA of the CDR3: TGTGCCAGCAGCCGAAGCGGGAGGGCCCCCAATGAGCAGTTCTTC.

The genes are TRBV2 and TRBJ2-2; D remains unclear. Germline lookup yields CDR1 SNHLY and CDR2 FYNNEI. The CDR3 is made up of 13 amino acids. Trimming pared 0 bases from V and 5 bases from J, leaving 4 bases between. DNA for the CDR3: TGTGCCAGCAGTGAAGCGTCGACCGGGGAGCTGTTTTTT. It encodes CASSEASTGELFF.

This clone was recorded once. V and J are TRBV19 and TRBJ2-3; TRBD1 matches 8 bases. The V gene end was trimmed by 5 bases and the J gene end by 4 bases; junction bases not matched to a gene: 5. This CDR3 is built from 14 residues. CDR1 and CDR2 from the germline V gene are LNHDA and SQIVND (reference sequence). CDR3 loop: CASSLGQGPDTQYF. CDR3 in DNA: TGTGCCAGTAGTCTCGGACAGGGCCCAGATACGCAGTATTTT.

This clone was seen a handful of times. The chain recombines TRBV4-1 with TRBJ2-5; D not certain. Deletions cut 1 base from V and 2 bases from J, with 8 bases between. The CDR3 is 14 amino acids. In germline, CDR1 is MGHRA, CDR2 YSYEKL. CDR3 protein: CASSQVALQETQYF. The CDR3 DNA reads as TGCGCCAGCAGCCAAGTGGCCTTACAAGAGACCCAGTACTTC.

CDR3 in amino acids: CATSTGYGYTF. The CDR3, as DNA: TGTGCCACTTCGACAGGCTATGGCTACACCTTC. The rearrangement uses TRBV10-3 and TRBJ1-2, with a weak D call TRBD1 (6 bases). The CDR3 has 11 residues. CDR1 ENHRY and CDR2 SYGVKD come from the germline V gene. Trimming removed 10 bases at V and 4 bases at J, with 10 bases between.

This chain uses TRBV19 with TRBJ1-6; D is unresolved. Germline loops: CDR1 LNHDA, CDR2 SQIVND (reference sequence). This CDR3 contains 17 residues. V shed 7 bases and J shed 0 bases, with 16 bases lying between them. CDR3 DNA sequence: TGTGCCAGTAACGCTGGCCCCAAAAGCTCCTATAATTCACCCCTCCACTTT. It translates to CASNAGPKSSYNSPLHF.

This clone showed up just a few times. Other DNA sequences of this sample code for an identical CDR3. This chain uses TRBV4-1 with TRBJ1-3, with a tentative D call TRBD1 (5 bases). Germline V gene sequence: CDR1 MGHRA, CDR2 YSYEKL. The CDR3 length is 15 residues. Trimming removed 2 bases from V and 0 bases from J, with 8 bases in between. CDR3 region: CASSQRGDSGNTIYF. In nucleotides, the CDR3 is TGCGCCAGCAGCCAAAGGGGCGACTCTGGAAACACCATATATTTT.

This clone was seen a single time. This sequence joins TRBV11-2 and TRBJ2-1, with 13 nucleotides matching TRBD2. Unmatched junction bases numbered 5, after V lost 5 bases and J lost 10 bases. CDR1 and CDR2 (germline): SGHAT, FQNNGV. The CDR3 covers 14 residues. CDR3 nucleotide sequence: TGTGCCAGCAGCCCCGGACTAGCGGGGGCGGAGCAGTTCTTC. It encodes CASSPGLAGAEQFF.

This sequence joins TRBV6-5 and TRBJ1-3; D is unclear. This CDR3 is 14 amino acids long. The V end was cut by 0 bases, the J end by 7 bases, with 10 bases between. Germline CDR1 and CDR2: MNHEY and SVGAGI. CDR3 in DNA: TGTGCCAGCAGTTACTCGAGAACAGCCAACACCATATATTTT. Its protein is CASSYSRTANTIYF.

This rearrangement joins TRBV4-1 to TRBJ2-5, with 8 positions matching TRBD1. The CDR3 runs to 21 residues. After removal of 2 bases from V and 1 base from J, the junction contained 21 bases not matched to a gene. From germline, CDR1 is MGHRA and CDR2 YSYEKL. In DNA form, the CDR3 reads TGCGCCAGCAGCCAACCGGCCCGGACAGGGTTTTTGGTATTAAGCCAAGAGACCCAGTACTTC. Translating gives CASSQPARTGFLVLSQETQYF.

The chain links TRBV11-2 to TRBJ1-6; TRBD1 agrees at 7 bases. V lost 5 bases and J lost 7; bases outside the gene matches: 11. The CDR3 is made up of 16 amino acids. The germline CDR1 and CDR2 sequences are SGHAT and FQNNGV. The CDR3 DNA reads TGTGCCAGCAGCCCAGGACGGACAGGCCGAAATTCACCCCTCCACTTT. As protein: CASSPGRTGRNSPLHF.

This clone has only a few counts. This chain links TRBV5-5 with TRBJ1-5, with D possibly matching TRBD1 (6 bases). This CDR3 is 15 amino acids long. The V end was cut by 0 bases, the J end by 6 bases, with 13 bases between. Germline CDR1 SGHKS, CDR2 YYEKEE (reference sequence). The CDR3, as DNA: TGTGCCAGCAGCTTGGAACGGCAGGGGACTCAGCCCCAGCATTTT. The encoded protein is CASSLERQGTQPQHF.

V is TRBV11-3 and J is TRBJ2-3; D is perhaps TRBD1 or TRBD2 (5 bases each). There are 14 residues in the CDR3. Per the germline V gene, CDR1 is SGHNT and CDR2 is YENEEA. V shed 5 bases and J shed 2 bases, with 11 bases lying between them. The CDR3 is CASSRNGATDTQYF. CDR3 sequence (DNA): TGTGCCAGCAGCCGGAACGGGGCCACAGATACGCAGTATTTT.

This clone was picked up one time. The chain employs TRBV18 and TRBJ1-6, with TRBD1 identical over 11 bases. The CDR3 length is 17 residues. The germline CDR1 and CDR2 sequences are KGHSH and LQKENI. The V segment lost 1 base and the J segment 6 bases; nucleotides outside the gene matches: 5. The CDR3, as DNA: TGTGCCAGCTCACCACTAGGACAGGGGGCTTTTAATTCACCCCTCCACTTT. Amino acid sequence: CASSPLGQGAFNSPLHF.

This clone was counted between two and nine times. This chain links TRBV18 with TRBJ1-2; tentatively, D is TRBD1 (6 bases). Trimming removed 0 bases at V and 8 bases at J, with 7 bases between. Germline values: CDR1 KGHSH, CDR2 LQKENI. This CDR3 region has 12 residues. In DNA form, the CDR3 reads TGTGCCAGCTCACCACCGGGGGGCGGCTACACCTTC. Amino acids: CASSPPGGGYTF.

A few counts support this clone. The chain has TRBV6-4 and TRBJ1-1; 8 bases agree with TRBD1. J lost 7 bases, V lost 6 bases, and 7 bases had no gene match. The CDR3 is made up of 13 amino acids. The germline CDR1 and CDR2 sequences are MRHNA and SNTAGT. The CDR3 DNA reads TGTGCCAGCAGCGTCGGACAGGGAGGTGAAGCTTTCTTT. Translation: CASSVGQGGEAFF.

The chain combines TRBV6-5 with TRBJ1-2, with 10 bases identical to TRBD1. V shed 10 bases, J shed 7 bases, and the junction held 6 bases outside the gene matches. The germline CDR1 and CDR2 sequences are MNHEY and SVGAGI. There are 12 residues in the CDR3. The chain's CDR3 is CAIRQGAVGYTF. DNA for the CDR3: TGTGCCATCAGACAGGGGGCGGTTGGCTACACCTTC.

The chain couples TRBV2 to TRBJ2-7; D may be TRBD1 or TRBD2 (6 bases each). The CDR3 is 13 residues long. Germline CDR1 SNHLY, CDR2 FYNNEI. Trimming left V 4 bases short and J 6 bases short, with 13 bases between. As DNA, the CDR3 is TGTGCCAGCAGTGGGTTGGGGGGCCGCGAGCAGTACTTC. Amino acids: CASSGLGGREQYF. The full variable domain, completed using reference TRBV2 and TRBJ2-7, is EPEVTQTPSHQVTQMGQEVILRCVPISNHLYFYWYRQILGQKVEFLVSFYNNEISEKSEIFDDQFSVERPDGSNFTLKIRSTKLEDSAMYFCASSGLGGREQYFGPGTRLTVT.

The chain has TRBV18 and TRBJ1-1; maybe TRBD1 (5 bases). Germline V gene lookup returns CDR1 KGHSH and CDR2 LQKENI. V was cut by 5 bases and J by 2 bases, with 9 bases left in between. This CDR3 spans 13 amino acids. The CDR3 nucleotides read TGTGCCAGCTCAAGTCAGGGAAACACTGAAGCTTTCTTT. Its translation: CASSSQGNTEAFF.